The source of this T cell receptor beta chain is a study of T cells in Graves' hyperthyroidism and ophthalmopathy. There are many counts of this clonotype. V lost 5 bases, J lost 4 bases, and 12 bases lay in between. Germline values: CDR1 SGHVS, CDR2 FQNEAQ. This CDR3 has 14 residues. Researchers amplified the TCR beta CDR3 regions from RNA transcripts. Researchers ran a first-round RT-PCR on the TCR CDR3 using the HTBI primer set. TCRdb reprocessed the multiplex PCR reads via MiXCR and lists one record per CDR3 protein. The top ten clones hold under 8.5% of a sample with more than 550,000 distinct CDR3 sequences, approximately 42% of them seen once. Clinical symptoms, serum thyroxine and TRAb, thyroid ultrasound and orbital computed tomography together formed the diagnostic basis.

This chain links TRBV7-8 with TRBJ1-3; maybe TRBD1 (5 bases). The specimen was peripheral blood or thyroid tissue (not recorded which). This clonotype was sampled from an adult man with Graves' disease, either hyperthyroidism or ophthalmopathy (not recorded which). CDR3 region: CASSEGTTGNTIYF. CDR3 nucleotide sequence: TGTGCCAGCAGCGAGGGGACCACGGGAAACACCATATATTTT. The variable domain in full, completed from reference TRBV7-8 and TRBJ1-3, reads GAGVSQSPRYKVAKRGQDVALRCDPISGHVSLFWYQQALGQGPEFLTYFQNEAQLDKSGLPSDRFFAERPEGSVSTLKIQRTQQEDSAVYLCASSEGTTGNTIYFGEGSWLTVV.